These T cell receptor beta chains were read from a single sample in a study of blood T cell repertoires in COVID-19. The method was immunoSEQ multiplex PCR; TCRdb's version includes in-frame clones alone and lacks a portion of them. The sample lists fewer than 450,000 clones; approximately 91% were seen once. The sequencing sample was made of PBMCs or T cells enriched from blood (not recorded which). The source of these receptors is a woman in her 40s with acute COVID-19. Each CDR3 is given with its conserved first and last residue. D genes are given only for firm matches. Only part of the rows carry a size: once, few, many, or a class if the clone is expanded.

-,TRBV20-1,-,TRBJ2-3,TGCAGTGCTAGTTACTCCCCGTCGGATACGCAGTATTTT,CSASYSPSDTQYF
-,TRBV24-1,-,TRBJ2-1,TGTGCCACCAGTGAGGGGACAACCTACAATGAGCAGTTCTTC,CATSEGTTYNEQFF
TRBD1,TRBV9,-,TRBJ1-3,TGTGCCAGCAGCGAAGAGACAGGGGGCTCTGGAAACACCATATATTTT,CASSEETGGSGNTIYF
TRBD1,TRBV7-9,once,TRBJ1-1,TGTGCCAGCAGCCCCGGGACAGGGGAGAGCCCTGAAGCTTTCTTT,CASSPGTGESPEAFF
TRBD1,TRBV5-1,-,TRBJ1-2,TGCGCCAGCAGCTTGGAGGGACAGGGAGGTTTGGGCTACACCTTC,CASSLEGQGGLGYTF
TRBD2,TRBV3-1/TRBV3-2,-,TRBJ2-1,TGTGCCAGCAGCCTAGCTCGCGGGGGGCTCAATGAGCAGTTCTTC,CASSLARGGLNEQFF
-,TRBV29-1,once,TRBJ1-1,TGCAGCGTTGGGCCGGGGCAGGGGATTTTGGAAACTGAAGCTTTCTTT,CSVGPGQGILETEAFF
-,TRBV4-1,-,TRBJ2-1,TGCGCCAGCAGACAAGGGGGGGGGCATAATGAGCAGTTCTTC,CASRQGGGHNEQFF
-,TRBV3-1/TRBV3-2,-,TRBJ1-2,TGTGCCAGCAGCCGGGGGGAACGAGGCTACACCTTC,CASSRGERGYTF
TRBD1,TRBV7-9,-,TRBJ1-4,TGTGCCAGCAGCTTCGACAGGGGGCGGGATGAAAAACTGTTTTTT,CASSFDRGRDEKLFF
-,TRBV30,-,TRBJ1-3,TGTGCCTGGAGTGTGTCTTTGGGGCCGGGAAACACCATATATTTT,CAWSVSLGPGNTIYF
-,TRBV11-3,once,TRBJ2-6,TGTGCCAGCAGCCCGAGGATCTCTGGGGCCAACGTCCTGACTTTC,CASSPRISGANVLTF
-,TRBV4-1,-,TRBJ1-2,TGCGCCAGCAGCCAAGATTTAGCCAGCGCTCTCTATGGCTACACCTTC,CASSQDLASALYGYTF
TRBD1,TRBV18,-,TRBJ2-7,TGTGCCAGCTCAGCAACAGGGGCCGGGTCCTACGAGCAGTACTTC,CASSATGAGSYEQYF
TRBD1,TRBV11-2,-,TRBJ2-7,TGTGCCAGCACCCGGACAGGGCCCTACGAGCAGTACTTC,CASTRTGPYEQYF